Below, 19 T cell receptor beta chains from the same sample are listed, as sequenced in a study of blood T cell repertoires in COVID-19. The data were produced by immunoSEQ multiplex PCR, yet TCRdb's version contains in-frame clones alone and is incomplete. This table has 470,000 or so clones, roughly 85% appearing once. Sequenced input: peripheral blood. These receptors originate from a human donor in a cohort sampled during active COVID-19.

This clone was counted a few times. The gene calls are TRBV12-3 or TRBV12-4 and TRBJ2-1; TRBD1 matches at 8 bases. V shed 7 bases and J 9 bases; nucleotides not matched to a gene: 8. The CDR3 spans 13 residues. The CDR3 sequence is CASTPVDRGEQFF. The CDR3 DNA is TGTGCCAGCACTCCCGTAGACAGGGGTGAGCAGTTCTTC.

As to this clone: Additional DNA sequences in this sample encode the identical CDR3. The gene calls are TRBV4-1 and TRBJ2-7, with 13 bases identical to TRBD2. The CDR3 extends over 14 amino acids. Germline V lookup: CDR1 MGHRA, CDR2 YSYEKL. After removal of 6 bases from V and 3 bases from J, the junction contained 2 bases not matched to a gene. The CDR3 reads CASSRTSGSYEQYF. CDR3 in DNA: TGCGCCAGCAGTCGGACTAGCGGGAGCTACGAGCAGTACTTC.

This sequence joins TRBV30 and TRBJ2-3, with D unresolved. Germline CDR1 reads GTSNPN; CDR2 reads SVGIG (reference sequence). The CDR3 loop spans 11 amino acids. V was pared by 2 bases and J by 6 bases, with 6 bases between. The CDR3 nucleotides read TGTGCCTGGAGTAGAGTTGATACGCAGTATTTT. It yields the protein CAWSRVDTQYF. The entire variable domain, with the rest obtained from reference TRBV30 and TRBJ2-3, is as follows: SQTIHQWPATLVQPVGSPLSLECTVEGTSNPNLYWYRQAAGRGLQLLFYSVGIGQISSEVPQNLSASRPQDRQFILSSKKLLLSDSGFYLCAWSRVDTQYFGPGTRLTVL.

The genes are TRBV9 and TRBJ2-2, with TRBD1 identical over 8 bases. This CDR3 contains 16 residues. V shed 2 bases and J 6 bases; nucleotides not matched to a gene: 9. CDR1 and CDR2 from the germline V gene are SGDLS and YYNGEE. The CDR3 protein is CASSVRTGLHAGELFF. DNA of the CDR3: TGTGCCAGCAGCGTCAGGACAGGGTTGCATGCCGGGGAGCTGTTTTTT.

This clone has a single count. The V call is TRBV5-4, the J call TRBJ2-3; 9 nucleotides match TRBD2. The CDR3 spans 16 residues. The V and J ends lost 6 bases and 2 bases, in that order; junction bases with no gene match: 10. Germline-derived CDR1 and CDR2 are SGHNT and YYREEE (reference sequence). This chain's CDR3 is CASMAGGPLYTDTQYF. CDR3 sequence (DNA): TGTGCCAGCATGGCGGGAGGGCCCCTCTACACAGATACGCAGTATTTT. Drawing the rest from reference TRBV5-4 and TRBJ2-3, the complete variable domain is ETGVTQSPTHLIKTRGQQVTLRCSSQSGHNTVSWYQQALGQGPQFIFQYYREEENGRGNFPPRFSGLQFPNYSSELNVNALELDDSALYLCASMAGGPLYTDTQYFGPGTRLTVL.

J is TRBJ2-2 and V is TRBV7-2; D may be TRBD1 (6 bases). Germline V gene lookup returns CDR1 SGHTA and CDR2 FQGNSA. This CDR3 is 15 amino acids long. V gave up 5 bases and J gave up 0 bases, with 10 bases separating them. The CDR3 loop reads CASSTGQPNTGELFF. DNA of the CDR3: TGTGCCAGCAGCACCGGACAGCCGAACACCGGGGAGCTGTTTTTT.

The chain carries TRBV3-1 (or the pseudogene TRBV3-2) and TRBJ2-7; TRBD2 agrees at 9 bases. V was pared by 5 bases and J by 5 bases, with 10 bases of the junction left unmatched. Germline assignment: CDR1 LGHDT and CDR2 YNNKEL (reference sequence). The CDR3 extends over 15 amino acids. CDR3 nucleotide sequence: TGTGCCAGCAGCTACTCGGGACTAGCTTCCCACGAGCAGTACTTC. It encodes CASSYSGLASHEQYF.

The chain has TRBV19 and TRBJ1-5; 7 bases match TRBD1. J lost 3 bases, V lost 5 bases, and 4 bases had no gene match. Germline V gene lookup returns CDR1 LNHDA and CDR2 SQIVND (reference sequence). CDR3 length equals 14 residues. CDR3 loop: CASSVQGDNQPQHF. The DNA for the CDR3 is TGTGCCAGTAGTGTCCAGGGGGACAATCAGCCCCAGCATTTT. Complete variable domain (other parts from reference TRBV19 and TRBJ1-5): DGGITQSPKYLFRKEGQNVTLSCEQNLNHDAMYWYRQDPGQGLRLIYYSQIVNDFQKGDIAEGYSVSREKKESFPLTVTSAQKNPTAFYLCASSVQGDNQPQHFGDGTRLSIL.

The CDR3 coding sequence is TGTGCCAGCAGTTACGACAGGAGGCATGGCTACACCTTC. Amino acids: CASSYDRRHGYTF. The chain uses TRBV6-2 or TRBV6-3 and TRBJ1-2, with D tentatively TRBD1 (6 bases). V lost 2 bases, J lost 6 bases, and 10 bases lay in between. From germline, CDR1 is MNHEY and CDR2 SVGEGT. The CDR3 runs 13 residues.

The V gene is TRBV7-3, the J gene TRBJ2-7; 9 bases match TRBD2. V was clipped by 5 bases and J by 2 bases; unmatched bases: 7. The germline V gene encodes CDR1 SGHTA and CDR2 FQGTGA. This CDR3 spans 15 amino acids. In DNA form, the CDR3 reads TGTGCCAGCAGCCAGACTAGCGGCGGGGCCTACGAGCAGTACTTC. Translating it yields CASSQTSGGAYEQYF.

This rearrangement joins TRBV29-1 to TRBJ2-7, with TRBD1 matching 10 bases. The junction had 2 bases not matched to a gene; V was cut back by 4 bases and J by 2 bases. Germline CDR1 SQVTM, CDR2 ANQGSEA. There are 13 residues in the CDR3. Here the CDR3 reads CSVGDRGAYEQYF. In DNA form, the CDR3 reads TGCAGCGTTGGGGACAGGGGAGCCTACGAGCAGTACTTC.

The genes are TRBV10-1 and TRBJ2-1, with 10 nucleotides matching TRBD2. CDR1 is WNHNN and CDR2 is SYGVQD in the germline V gene (reference sequence). With 6 bases clipped from V and 2 bases from J, the junction kept 4 bases outside the gene matches. This CDR3 spans 15 amino acids. CDR3 protein: CASSPLAGPYNEQFF. CDR3 bases: TGCGCCAGCAGCCCACTAGCGGGACCCTACAATGAGCAGTTCTTC.

V usage is TRBV5-4 and J usage is TRBJ2-5, with a tentative D call TRBD2 (5 bases). Germline lookup yields CDR1 SGHNT and CDR2 YYREEE (reference sequence). The CDR3 is made up of 16 amino acids. V was cut by 0 bases and J by 2 bases, with 14 bases left in between. This chain's CDR3 is CASSLGGKGPQETQYF. The CDR3 bases are TGTGCCAGCAGCTTGGGAGGGAAGGGTCCGCAAGAGACCCAGTACTTC.

The rearrangement joins TRBV6-6 to TRBJ1-5, with 8 bases that match TRBD1. V dropped 7 bases and J dropped 4; count of bases not matched to a gene: 9. Per germline, CDR1 MNHNY and CDR2 SVGAGI (reference sequence). The CDR3 sequence is 15 residues long. DNA for the CDR3: TGTGCCAGCAACCCATGGACAGGGAAGAATCAGCCCCAGCATTTT. Its protein product is CASNPWTGKNQPQHF.

This chain uses TRBV19 with TRBJ2-1; weak D call: TRBD1 (5 bases). Trimming stripped 5 bases from V and 11 bases from J, with 13 bases between. CDR3 length equals 12 residues. The germline V gene encodes CDR1 LNHDA and CDR2 SQIVND (reference sequence). CDR3 DNA sequence: TGTGCCAGTAGTTCCCGTACAGGAAAGCAGTTCTTC. Translation gives CASSSRTGKQFF.

The V call is TRBV9, the J call TRBJ2-1; TRBD2 might be the D (6 bases). Germline CDR1 is SGDLS and CDR2 is YYNGEE. Trimming took off 0 bases at V and 10 bases at J, with 11 bases between the two ends. CDR3 length: 13 residues. CDR3 sequence (DNA): TGTGCCAGCAGCGTAGGGATGGCGGGAGAGCAGTTCTTC. This translates into CASSVGMAGEQFF.

V gene TRBV27 combines with J gene TRBJ1-5; TRBD1 aligns across 10 bases. The CDR3 extends over 18 amino acids. V lost 5 bases to trimming and J lost 4 bases; unmatched junction nucleotides: 14. Germline-derived CDR1 and CDR2 are MNHEY and SMNVEV (reference sequence). CDR3 coding DNA: TGTGCCAGCAGTCCCGGGACAGGGGATCCGGGGGTGAATCAGCCCCAGCATTTT. Translation: CASSPGTGDPGVNQPQHF.

The chain combines TRBV30 with TRBJ1-2; D gene unclear. V was cut by 0 bases and J by 1 base, with 9 bases left in between. This CDR3 comprises 14 residues. The germline V gene encodes CDR1 GTSNPN and CDR2 SVGIG (reference sequence). CDR3 region: CAWSVGGVNYGYTF. Written as DNA, the CDR3 is TGTGCCTGGAGTGTAGGAGGAGTTAACTATGGCTACACCTTC.

This clone was observed a single time. The J gene is TRBJ2-3, the V gene TRBV7-7; 7 bases fit TRBD2. Germline CDR1 is SSHAT and CDR2 is FNYEAQ (reference sequence). The CDR3 extends over 15 amino acids. CDR3 bases: TGTGCTAGCTCCCCCAGGGCAGGGAGGGCAGATACGCAGTATTTT. Translating gives CASSPRAGRADTQYF. Complete variable domain (other parts from reference TRBV7-7 and TRBJ2-3): GAGVSQSPRYKVTKRGQDVTLRCDPISSHATLYWYQQALGQGPEFLTYFNYEAQPDKSGLPSDRFSAERPEGSISTLTIQRTEQRDSAMYRCASSPRAGRADTQYFGPGTRLTVL.